Given below is one TCR beta chain in context. Its antigen is currently unknown. These data belong to a study of blood T cells in healthy people across ages. Study-wide results and limits: Diversity of TCR beta per million T cells declined in a roughly linear way with age. It was held that diversity estimates obtained from one million T cells represented underestimates.

Then a second PCR, running about 6 to 12 cycles, was carried out with a sample-barcoded 5' primer and a J-beta primer mix. Sequencing of every sample gave 2.5 million or more CDR3-containing paired-end reads. MiXCR, run by TCRdb on the 5' RACE reads, gives a single entry per CDR3 protein. The sample has 1.8 million or so distinct CDR3 sequences, about two fifths seen once. The specimen was blood. This receptor was obtained from a human donor in good health.

The CDR3 sequence: CSVDGGGLRYGYTF. DNA of the CDR3: TGCAGCGTTGATGGGGGGGGCTTGCGCTATGGCTACACCTTC. The chain employs TRBV29-1 and TRBJ1-2; perhaps TRBD1 as D (6 bases). V was cut by 3 bases and J by 4 bases, with 15 bases left in between. The CDR3 spans 14 residues. CDR1 and CDR2 from the germline V gene are SQVTM and ANQGSEA.